This TCR beta chain was sequenced for a study of cytomegalovirus exposure and HLA in healthy donors. The PCR was carried out with 60 Vbeta primers and 13 Jbeta primers. Sequencing was performed with immunoSEQ multiplex PCR; in TCRdb, only in-frame clones are kept and a portion is missing. The table has about 52,000 clones, around 70% seen once. The sequence was collected from a man aged 18 to 29 in good health and CMV-seronegative. The material sequenced was PBMCs.

The CDR3 nucleotides are TGCAGCGTTGAATCTGTGGGGGGAGGGTCCGATACGCAGTATTTT. Translated, it gives CSVESVGGGSDTQYF. This chain uses TRBV29-1 with TRBJ2-3, with 7 nucleotides matching TRBD2. Germline assignment: CDR1 SQVTM and CDR2 ANQGSEA. The CDR3 is 15 amino acids. V lost 2 bases, J lost 6 bases, and 11 bases stayed unmatched.